The 3 T cell receptor beta chains below all came from one sample that was sequenced in a study of PD-1 blockade in classical Hodgkin lymphoma. Clones were sequenced by immunoSEQ multiplex PCR, and TCRdb holds only the in-frame ones, with some missing. The data contain more than 90,000 clones, roughly 91% of them singletons. Each patient relapsed following autologous stem cell transplantation, and prior brentuximab vedotin exposure differed. This material consisted of peripheral blood mononuclear cells (PBMCs), taken before the second cycle of nivolumab. The origin of the receptors is a human donor with classical Hodgkin lymphoma.

The chain combines TRBV10-3 with TRBJ2-2; D perhaps matches TRBD2 (5 bases). CDR1 and CDR2 from the germline V gene are ENHRY and SYGVKD. Trimming stripped 8 bases from V and 0 bases from J, with 13 bases between. This CDR3 region has 15 residues. The CDR3 loop reads CAIQAEYANTGELFF. CDR3 nucleotides: TGTGCCATCCAAGCGGAGTACGCGAACACCGGGGAGCTGTTTTTT.

This chain connects TRBV4-3 to TRBJ1-3; D remains ambiguous. V lost 2 bases, J lost 4 bases, and 6 bases lay in between. Germline CDR1 LGHNA, CDR2 YSLEER. The CDR3 is made up of 13 amino acids. This CDR3 reads CASSQSTGNTIYF. Written as DNA, the CDR3 is TGCGCCAGCAGCCAATCTACCGGAAACACCATATATTTT.

V gene TRBV29-1 combines with J gene TRBJ1-2; perhaps TRBD1 as D (5 bases). From germline, CDR1 is SQVTM and CDR2 ANQGSEA. Deletions cut 2 bases from V and 6 bases from J, with 16 bases between. The length of the CDR3 is 14 residues. The CDR3 region is CSVETGPPRDGYTF. The CDR3 DNA follows: TGCAGCGTTGAAACGGGACCTCCCCGTGATGGCTACACCTTC.